Listed here are 2 T cell receptor beta chains from one sample, sequenced in a study of blood T cell repertoires in COVID-19. The data were produced by immunoSEQ multiplex PCR, yet TCRdb's version contains in-frame clones alone and is incomplete. The sample has about 120,000 clones, approximately 77% seen once; the top ten hold 6.5% to 9%. Material: peripheral blood. These receptors were collected from a human donor in a cohort sampled during active COVID-19.

V and J are TRBV19 and TRBJ1-5; 7 bases are shared with TRBD1. The CDR3 runs to 14 residues. Germline CDR1 reads LNHDA; CDR2 reads SQIVND (reference sequence). Trimming at V came to 3 bases and at J to 7 bases, leaving 6 bases not matched to a gene. The CDR3 nucleotides are TGTGCCAGTAGTATGGAGGGGGCGAGGCAGCCCCAGCATTTT. Protein product: CASSMEGARQPQHF.

This chain uses TRBV19 with TRBJ2-7, with TRBD1 matching 7 bases. Germline CDR1 and CDR2: LNHDA and SQIVND (reference sequence). The length of the CDR3 is 13 residues. Unmatched junction bases numbered 2, after V lost 4 bases and J lost 2 bases. CDR3 loop: CASSKQGTYEQYF. The CDR3 nucleotides read TGTGCCAGTAGTAAACAGGGGACCTACGAGCAGTACTTC. Together with reference TRBV19 and TRBJ2-7, the CDR3 gives the full variable domain: DGGITQSPKYLFRKEGQNVTLSCEQNLNHDAMYWYRQDPGQGLRLIYYSQIVNDFQKGDIAEGYSVSREKKESFPLTVTSAQKNPTAFYLCASSKQGTYEQYFGPGTRLTVT.